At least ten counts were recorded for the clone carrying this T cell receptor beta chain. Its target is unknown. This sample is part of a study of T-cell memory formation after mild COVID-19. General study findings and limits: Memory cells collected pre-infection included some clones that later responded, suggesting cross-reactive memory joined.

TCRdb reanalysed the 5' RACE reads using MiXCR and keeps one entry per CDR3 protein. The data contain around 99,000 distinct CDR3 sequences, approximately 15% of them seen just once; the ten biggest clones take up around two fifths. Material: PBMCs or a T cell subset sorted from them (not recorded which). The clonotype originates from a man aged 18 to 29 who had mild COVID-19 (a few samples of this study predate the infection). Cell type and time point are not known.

CDR3 nucleotide sequence: TGTGCCAGCAGTCCCCTGGGCGGGAGTTACAATGAGCAGTTCTTC. As protein: CASSPLGGSYNEQFF. The chain links TRBV12-3 or TRBV12-4 to TRBJ2-1, with TRBD2 identical over 7 bases. Germline trimming cut 5 bases from V and 4 bases from J; bases unmatched to any gene: 8. This CDR3 region has 15 residues.